This TCR beta chain was identified in a study of long-term antiretroviral therapy in people with HIV. Notes on the study in general: At every time point, clones expanded before ART dominated the repertoire.

This clone was detected only once. What it recognizes is unknown. Trimming pared 5 bases from V and 5 bases from J, leaving 15 bases between. Per the germline V gene, CDR1 is SGHDN and CDR2 is FVKESK. The CDR3 length is 15 residues. Sequencing relied on immunoSEQ assay v3.0, run at survey level. Libraries were prepared by immunoSEQ multiplex PCR; TCRdb keeps only in-frame clonotypes and omits some of them. This table holds tens of thousands of clones, roughly 80% found once. V and J are TRBV14 and TRBJ1-4; D ambiguous. Sequencing was performed on unsorted PBMCs, taken 0.2 years after starting antiretroviral therapy. The receptor's source is a woman in her 30s with HIV. The CDR3: CASSRAAGQNEKLFF. In DNA, the CDR3 is TGTGCCAGCAGCAGGGCGGCAGGCCAAAATGAAAAACTGTTTTTT.